This T cell receptor (beta chain) was recorded in a study of blood T cell repertoires in COVID-19. Profiled with immunoSEQ multiplex PCR; TCRdb holds only in-frame clones, not every one. The table shows about 160,000 clones, with about 90% occurring only once. The sample holds one count of this clone. Germline CDR1 SGHRS, CDR2 YFSETQ. This CDR3 has 13 residues. V lost 4 bases, J lost 6 bases, and 11 bases lay in between. Sample: peripheral blood. J is TRBJ2-1 and V is TRBV5-1; D gene uncertain. The clonotype originates from a woman in her 70s with acute or convalescent COVID-19. DNA for the CDR3: TGCGCCAGCAGCGTACAATCTCCCAATGAGCAGTTCTTC. Protein: CASSVQSPNEQFF.